This T cell receptor beta chain stems from a study of OX40 agonist ivuxolimab in advanced cancers. Study context: The dose of intravenous ivuxolimab that patients received every 2 weeks ranged from 0.01 to 10 mg/kg. Averaging 60 years in age, with a range of 23 to 79, the cohort was around 87% male.

Profiling relied on immunoSEQ multiplex PCR, and the TCRdb table lists in-frame clones only, not all of them. This table holds nearly 65,000 clones, approximately 91% found once. Excluded were patients having autoimmune disease history or systemic immunosuppression. Trimming pared 1 base from V and 2 bases from J, leaving 8 bases between. Germline loops: CDR1 MNHNS, CDR2 SASEGT. CDR3 length: 14 residues. The clonotype was recovered from an adult with an advanced solid tumor such as melanoma, head and neck, liver or kidney cancer. Sequenced here: CD4+ or CD8+ T cells sorted from blood, sampled in a trial of the OX40 agonist ivuxolimab. The J gene is TRBJ1-1, the V gene TRBV6-1; no definite D call. The CDR3 nucleotides read TGTGCCAGCAGTGAAGGAATAGTAAACACTGAAGCTTTCTTT. This encodes CASSEGIVNTEAFF.